Below, one TCR beta chain is given with its context. What it binds is not known. The V end was cut by 8 bases, the J end by 0 bases, with 8 bases between. Germline lookup yields CDR1 MNHEY and CDR2 SMNVEV (reference sequence). This CDR3 comprises 14 residues. These data are taken from a study of T cell responses to AZD1222 COVID-19 vaccine. The study's findings and limits: Spike-specific TCR breadth and depth rose after two AZD1222 doses. Donors were largely white British and mainly female; clonal diversity was possibly underestimated.

Produced via immunoSEQ multiplex PCR; TCRdb's table is partial and in-frame only. The table shows about 130,000 clones, with 88% occurring only once. The source material was peripheral blood, sampled on day 0 of AZD1222 vaccination. The source is an adult in good health. This chain links TRBV27 with TRBJ1-6; D gene unclear. The CDR3 sequence: CASGRSSYNSPLHF. CDR3 bases: TGTGCCAGCGGACGGAGCTCCTATAATTCACCCCTCCACTTT.